This T cell receptor (beta chain) was obtained from a study of cytomegalovirus exposure and HLA in healthy donors. Study at large: Counted in an early data release were 85 million or so unique TCRs from HLA-typed donors. Study outcomes and limitations: Cytomegalovirus status was reportedly diagnosed by the classifier with high sensitivity and specificity. A later analysis revealed that TCR association rates differed between HLA loci, peaking at DRB1 and bottoming out at HLA-C.

Comments on this clone: The antigen is undetermined.

This CDR3 has 16 amino acids. Trimming stripped 0 bases from V and 4 bases from J, with 13 bases between. CDR1 LGHNA and CDR2 YSLEER come from the germline V gene. The PCR employed 60 Vbeta primers together with 13 Jbeta primers. Clones were sequenced by immunoSEQ multiplex PCR, and TCRdb holds only the in-frame ones, with some missing. The repertoire has about 110,000 clones, roughly four fifths of them found once; the top ten carry roughly 1.2%. The chain joins TRBV4-3 to TRBJ2-1; TRBD2 might be the D (6 bases). The clonotype comes from a woman under 40 in good health and CMV-seronegative. The sequencing input was PBMCs. CDR3 sequence reads: CASSQDARGAYNEQFF. The CDR3, as DNA: TGCGCCAGCAGCCAAGATGCCCGCGGGGCATACAATGAGCAGTTCTTC.